A single sample gave rise to the 12 T cell receptor beta chains below, sequenced in a study of shared clonotypes between healthy human individuals. TCRdb's copy holds only in-frame clones and misses some; the assay was immunoSEQ multiplex PCR. Among 2.3 million or so clones listed, approximately 93% were seen once. The sequenced sample consisted of naive CD4+ T cells from PBMCs. This sample's subset: CD45RA+ positively selected. The receptors were gathered from a young man in good health. Some clones in this sample may be carry-over from other donors' samples.

The chain carries TRBV4-1 and TRBJ2-1; D not resolved. CDR3 size: 15 residues. Germline loops: CDR1 MGHRA, CDR2 YSYEKL. V dropped 0 bases and J dropped 3 bases, with 9 bases sitting between them. CDR3 in DNA: TGCGCCAGCAGCCAAGATCTTGGCGGCTACAATGAGCAGTTCTTC. It encodes CASSQDLGGYNEQFF.

This chain connects TRBV5-1 to TRBJ2-1; TRBD2 aligns across 8 bases. Unmatched junction bases numbered 8, after V lost 3 bases and J lost 3 bases. The germline V gene has CDR1 SGHRS and CDR2 YFSETQ. CDR3 size: 16 residues. CDR3 sequence: CASSSPGRGLYNEQFF. In DNA form, the CDR3 reads TGCGCCAGCAGCTCGCCCGGGAGGGGACTCTACAATGAGCAGTTCTTC.

Only one count was recorded for this clone. This chain joins TRBV28 and TRBJ1-5; 7 bases agree with TRBD1. The V gene end was trimmed by 5 bases and the J gene end by 1 base; junction bases not matched to a gene: 14. Per germline, CDR1 MDHEN and CDR2 SYDVKM. The CDR3 totals 18 residues. The CDR3 nucleotides read TGTGCCAGCAGTAGTCCAGGGTCAGGGGGAAAGAGCAATCAGCCCCAGCATTTT. Amino acids: CASSSPGSGGKSNQPQHF.

In regard to this clone: Other DNA sequences in this specimen translate into the identical CDR3. The chain recombines TRBV5-4 with TRBJ2-3, with D maybe TRBD1 (5 bases). The length of the CDR3 is 14 residues. The V end was cut by 1 base, the J end by 6 bases, with 12 bases between. CDR1 and CDR2 (germline): SGHNT, YYREEE (reference sequence). This CDR3 reads CASSLKSGSDTQYF. Here the CDR3 DNA reads TGTGCCAGCAGCTTGAAATCAGGGTCGGATACGCAGTATTTT.

Concerning this clone: The same CDR3 can be traced to other DNA sequences in this sample. The V and J genes are TRBV6-6 and TRBJ2-1, with 9 bases that match TRBD1. J was trimmed by 9 bases and V by 0 bases; bases with no gene match: 0. Germline V gene lookup returns CDR1 MNHNY and CDR2 SVGAGI (reference sequence). The CDR3 is made up of 13 amino acids. The DNA of the CDR3 is TGTGCCAGCAGTTACTCGACAGGGGGTGAGCAGTTCTTC. It is translated as CASSYSTGGEQFF.

The genes are TRBV29-1 and TRBJ2-5; TRBD1 aligns across 8 bases. Near its end, the DNA agrees better with TRBJ2-7, so the J call may be wrong. Germline CDR1 and CDR2: SQVTM and ANQGSEA. CDR3 size: 12 residues. CDR3 amino acids: CSVAGQVYEQYF. The CDR3 DNA sequence: TGCAGCGTTGCGGGACAGGTCTACGAGCAGTACTTC.

This chain joins TRBV10-1 and TRBJ2-1; tentatively, D is TRBD2 (5 bases). The length of the CDR3 is 15 residues. Per the germline V gene, CDR1 is WNHNN and CDR2 is SYGVQD (reference sequence). V was clipped by 4 bases and J by 6 bases, with 16 bases between them. The CDR3 loop reads CASSVSLGLRNEQFF. CDR3 bases: TGCGCCAGCAGTGTATCACTAGGGCTTCGCAATGAGCAGTTCTTC.

The V and J genes are TRBV28 and TRBJ1-5; D uncertain. The V gene's germline CDR1 is MDHEN and CDR2 SYDVKM. V was shortened by 6 bases and J by 9 bases, with 18 bases between the two germline ends. CDR3 size: 14 residues. The CDR3 loop is CASSQRFLSSPQHF. The CDR3 region has the DNA TGTGCCAGCAGCCAAAGGTTTTTATCATCGCCCCAGCATTTT.

The V gene is TRBV19, the J gene TRBJ2-7; 9 nucleotides agree with TRBD1. Trimming cost V 6 bases and J 9 bases; bases outside gene matches: 9. Germline V gives CDR1 LNHDA, CDR2 SQIVND (reference sequence). There are 13 residues in the CDR3. Written as DNA, the CDR3 is TGTGCCAGTAGCTCCTCGACAGGGGGAGTGCAGTACTTC. This translates into CASSSSTGGVQYF.

CDR3 in amino acids: CASALLAGNGETQYF. CDR3 nucleotides: TGCGCCAGCGCCCTCTTAGCGGGAAACGGAGAGACCCAGTACTTC. The chain is built from TRBV5-1 and TRBJ2-5; 8 bases match TRBD2. Trimming removed 7 bases from V and 4 bases from J; junction bases left unmatched: 12. The CDR3 spans 15 residues. CDR1 and CDR2 from the germline V gene are SGHRS and YFSETQ.

The V and J genes are TRBV10-1 and TRBJ1-4, with TRBD1 matching over 10 bases. There are 15 residues in the CDR3. Germline CDR1 reads WNHNN; CDR2 reads SYGVQD (reference sequence). Trimming removed 3 bases from V and 6 bases from J; junction bases left unmatched: 4. The CDR3, as DNA: TGCGCCAGCAGTGACACCGGGACAGGGGATGAAAAACTGTTTTTT. This encodes CASSDTGTGDEKLFF.

V usage is TRBV19 and J usage is TRBJ2-2; D call uncertain. Per germline, CDR1 LNHDA and CDR2 SQIVND (reference sequence). Trimming stripped 3 bases from V and 6 bases from J, with 2 bases between. The CDR3 runs to 11 residues. The chain's CDR3 is CASSIAGELFF. The CDR3 DNA follows: TGTGCCAGTAGTATCGCCGGGGAGCTGTTTTTT.